The text below deals with one T cell receptor beta chain. The time point denotes: after dendritic cell vaccination, including at tumor progression/relapse. Only patients with spare fresh-frozen tumor and over two years of follow-up were included. This sample was included in a study of glioma-infiltrating T cells after dendritic cell vaccination. The CDR3 has 16 residues. Germline V gene data show CDR1 as LGHNA and CDR2 as YNFKEQ. The V end was cut by 0 bases, the J end by 2 bases, with 14 bases between. Sequenced by immunoSEQ multiplex PCR; TCRdb stores in-frame clones only, minus some. This sample has about 46,000 clones, with about 88% found just once.

The rearrangement joins TRBV4-2 to TRBJ2-7, with D possibly being TRBD2 (6 bases). The TCR originated in a human donor with glioblastoma. This specimen consisted of blood, obtained after dendritic cell vaccination. The CDR3 DNA is TGTGCCAGCAGCCAAGAGACTAGATTGGGCCCCTACGAGCAGTACTTC. It encodes CASSQETRLGPYEQYF.